Listed here is a single T cell receptor beta chain. These data come from a study of CD8 T cells in Susac syndrome. Germline CDR1 reads SGHAT; CDR2 reads FQNNGV. The CDR3 spans 20 residues. Trimming cost V 7 bases and J 0 bases; bases outside gene matches: 11. A quantity of roughly 0.5 to 1 ug RNA underwent reverse transcription using random hexamers. TCRdb analysed the immunoSEQ multiplex PCR reads with MiXCR anew, one entry per CDR3 protein. The table has more than 130,000 distinct CDR3 sequences, 94% seen once. The sample consisted of CD8+ T cells from PBMCs. The TCR sequence derives from a human donor in good health. The chain carries TRBV11-2 and TRBJ2-6; 14 bases map to TRBD2. DNA for the CDR3: TGTGCCAGCATCTTGGGACTAGCGGGAGAGGCCCTCTCTGGGGCCAACGTCCTGACTTTC. It yields the protein CASILGLAGEALSGANVLTF.